This T cell receptor (beta chain) was identified during a study of shared clonotypes between healthy human individuals. V lost 3 bases to trimming and J lost 3 bases, with 9 bases between them. CDR1 is MNHEY and CDR2 is SMNVEV in the germline V gene (reference sequence). The CDR3 sequence is 13 residues long. Assay used: immunoSEQ multiplex PCR; TCRdb lists only in-frame clones, some missing. The sample has under 1 million clones; about 92% are singletons. Notes on the study in general: Compared with memory subsets, naive subsets generally had larger estimated richness.

Naive CD8 cells lacked CD45RO, underwent positive selection for CCR7 and left out terminally differentiated effector memory CD45RA+ cells. A remark on this clone: What it binds is not known.

The clonotype was recovered from a young man in good health. This chain links TRBV27 with TRBJ2-7; D gene ambiguous. Sequenced material: naive CD8+ T cells sorted from blood. CDR3 protein: CASSLLDGYEQYF. As DNA, the CDR3 is TGTGCCAGCAGTTTGTTAGACGGCTACGAGCAGTACTTC.